Listed below are T cell receptor beta chains from one sample, sequenced in a study of T cells after yellow fever vaccination. TCRdb re-analysed the 5' RACE reads in MiXCR, keeping a single row per CDR3 protein. The sample holds about 300,000 distinct CDR3 sequences, approximately 8% seen once. The source material was CD4+ T cells sorted from PBMCs, sampled 5 days after the yellow fever booster vaccination. All receptors come from a man aged 18-30 years who received the YFV17D yellow fever vaccine. The CDR3 runs from the conserved cysteine through the conserved F or W. Fields, in order: CDR3 protein, V gene, clone size. Size tells how often a clone was seen (once, few, many) or the class of an expanded clone, and some rows leave it out.

CDR3: CASSLSTNNEQFF
V: TRBV5-1
size: many

CDR3: CSAAEGAGTDTQYF
V: TRBV20-1
size: -

CDR3: CASSTGQRFRKLFF
V: TRBV11-2
size: few

CDR3: CASSSGQDYEQYF
V: TRBV12-3/TRBV12-4
size: many

CDR3: CASSPEGAGPYEQYF
V: TRBV6-2/TRBV6-3
size: many

CDR3: CASTETSGANVLTF
V: TRBV12-3/TRBV12-4
size: many

CDR3: CASSVGTGGEKLFF
V: TRBV14
size: many

CDR3: CASSSDRGTHQETQYF
V: TRBV5-6
size: few

CDR3: CASSGRQTYEAFF
V: TRBV7-2
size: many

CDR3: CASSLVAGKEKLFF
V: TRBV7-9
size: many

CDR3: CASQIQTGSNTEAFF
V: TRBV5-4
size: -

CDR3: CASSRRLAGGSDTQYF
V: TRBV12-3/TRBV12-4
size: few

CDR3: CASKDGGGLPLRYSNQPQHF
V: TRBV28
size: few

CDR3: CASSPEGQYGYTF
V: TRBV18
size: -

CDR3: CASSPSYVGGYTF
V: TRBV12-3/TRBV12-4
size: -

CDR3: CASSLSGGADSTDTQYF
V: TRBV7-2
size: many

CDR3: CASSSIFGELFF
V: TRBV7-3
size: few

CDR3: CASGPSGYTF
V: TRBV21-1
size: -

CDR3: CASSEHPGSSGANVLTF
V: TRBV10-2
size: few

CDR3: CASSFRGHQETQYF
V: TRBV12-3/TRBV12-4
size: -

CDR3: CASSQDNRDGYTF
V: TRBV4-3
size: few

CDR3: CASSPSGGDTQYF
V: TRBV3-1
size: -

CDR3: CASSLDRPPNQPQHF
V: TRBV2
size: -

CDR3: CASSYGLKGNYEQYF
V: TRBV6-5
size: -

CDR3: CASSGRDRSYYEQYF
V: TRBV12-3/TRBV12-4
size: -

CDR3: CASSYMRSEDTQYF
V: TRBV6-5
size: few

CDR3: CASSLQGAGANVLTF
V: TRBV7-2
size: many

CDR3: CASSYVAPVHF
V: TRBV6-5
size: -

CDR3: CAWSEERGANTGELFF
V: TRBV30
size: few

CDR3: CASSPYYSGANVLTF
V: TRBV6-5
size: few

CDR3: CASSLRGETNTEAFF
V: TRBV5-1
size: few

CDR3: CASSLGRSQTQYF
V: TRBV7-3
size: -

CDR3: CASTTAATHTEAFF
V: TRBV12-3/TRBV12-4
size: many

CDR3: CASSGTGDHEQYF
V: TRBV7-9
size: -

CDR3: CASSLEQGGTEAFF
V: TRBV2
size: many

CDR3: CSSGRGPMNTEAFF
V: TRBV29-1
size: -

CDR3: CASSRGTEQGYTF
V: TRBV7-2
size: -

CDR3: CASSLNMETQYF
V: TRBV7-6
size: many

CDR3: CASSLMGETQYF
V: TRBV28
size: few

CDR3: CATSRGGDSYEQYF
V: TRBV15
size: few

CDR3: CASSLRGLYNEQFF
V: TRBV12-3/TRBV12-4
size: many

CDR3: CASSPGTAEGETQYF
V: TRBV9
size: -

CDR3: CASSLRQGEMNTEAFF
V: TRBV18
size: -

CDR3: CASSKLLYTF
V: TRBV21-1
size: -

CDR3: CASSVSGANNEQFF
V: TRBV6-4
size: -

CDR3: CASSQTPGGEETQYF
V: TRBV7-7
size: few

CDR3: CASSMTSGLYNEQFF
V: TRBV5-4
size: few

CDR3: CASSQGSLNTGELFF
V: TRBV12-3/TRBV12-4
size: few

CDR3: CASSQDRRPGGTEAFF
V: TRBV4-3
size: few

CDR3: CASSQRDTTGLAGEYEQYF
V: TRBV4-1
size: few

CDR3: CASSLVPNSGNTIYF
V: TRBV5-1
size: -

CDR3: CASSPREWGNEQFF
V: TRBV6-1
size: few

CDR3: CASSLQGSTDTQYF
V: TRBV5-4
size: many

CDR3: CASTRDGWNEAFF
V: TRBV12-3/TRBV12-4
size: -

CDR3: CSVADFHQPQHF
V: TRBV29-1
size: many

CDR3: CASQRTANNEQYF
V: TRBV19
size: -

CDR3: CASSQEGSSSGANVLTF
V: TRBV4-2
size: -

CDR3: CSARPRLAGGMDEQFF
V: TRBV20-1
size: -

CDR3: CASSLRGTTDTQYF
V: TRBV7-7
size: many